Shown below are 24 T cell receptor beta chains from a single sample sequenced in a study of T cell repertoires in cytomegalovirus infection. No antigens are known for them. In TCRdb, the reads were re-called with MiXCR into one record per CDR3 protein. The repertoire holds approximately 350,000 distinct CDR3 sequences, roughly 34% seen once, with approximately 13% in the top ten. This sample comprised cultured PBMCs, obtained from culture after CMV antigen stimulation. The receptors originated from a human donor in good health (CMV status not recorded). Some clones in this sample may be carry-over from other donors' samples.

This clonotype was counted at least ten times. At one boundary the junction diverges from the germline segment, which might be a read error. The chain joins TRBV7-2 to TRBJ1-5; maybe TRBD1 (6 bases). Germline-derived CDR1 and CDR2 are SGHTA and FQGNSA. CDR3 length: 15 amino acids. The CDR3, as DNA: TGTGCCAGCAGTTTAGGCGGGGGCGGCAATCAGCCCCAGCATTTT. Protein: CASSLGGGGNQPQHF.

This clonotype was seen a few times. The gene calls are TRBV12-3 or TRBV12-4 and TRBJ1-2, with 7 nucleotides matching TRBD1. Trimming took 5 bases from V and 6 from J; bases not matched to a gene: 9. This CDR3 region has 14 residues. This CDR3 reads CASSPQTGSHGYTF. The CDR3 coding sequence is TGTGCCAGCAGTCCGCAGACAGGGTCACATGGCTACACCTTC.

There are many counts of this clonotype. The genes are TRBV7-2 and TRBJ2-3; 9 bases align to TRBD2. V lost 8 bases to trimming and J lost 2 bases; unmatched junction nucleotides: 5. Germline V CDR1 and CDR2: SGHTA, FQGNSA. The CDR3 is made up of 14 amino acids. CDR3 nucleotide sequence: TGTGCCAGCGGGCTAGCGGGATACACAGATACGCAGTATTTT. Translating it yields CASGLAGYTDTQYF.

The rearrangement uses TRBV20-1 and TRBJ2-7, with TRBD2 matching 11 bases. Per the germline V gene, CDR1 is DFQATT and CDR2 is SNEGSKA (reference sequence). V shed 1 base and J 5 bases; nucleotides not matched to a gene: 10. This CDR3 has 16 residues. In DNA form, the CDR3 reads TGCAGTGCTAGAGGGCTAGCGGGAGGTTCGAAAAACGAGCAGTACTTC. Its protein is CSARGLAGGSKNEQYF.

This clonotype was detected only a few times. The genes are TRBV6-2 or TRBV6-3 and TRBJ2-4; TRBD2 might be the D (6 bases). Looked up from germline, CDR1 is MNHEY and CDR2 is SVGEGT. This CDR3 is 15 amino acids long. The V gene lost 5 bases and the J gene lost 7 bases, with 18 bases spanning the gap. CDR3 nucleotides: TGTGCCAGCAGTCTAGGGACTCACGGGGTGAACATTCAGTACTTC. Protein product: CASSLGTHGVNIQYF.

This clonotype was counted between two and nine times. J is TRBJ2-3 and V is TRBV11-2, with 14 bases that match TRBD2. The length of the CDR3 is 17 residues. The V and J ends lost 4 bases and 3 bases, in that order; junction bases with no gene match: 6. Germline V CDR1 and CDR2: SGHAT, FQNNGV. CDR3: CASSSGLAGGRTDTQYF. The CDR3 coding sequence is TGTGCCAGCAGCTCCGGACTAGCGGGAGGAAGGACAGATACGCAGTATTTT.

The CDR3: CASSRGTLIYNEQFF. For the CDR3, the DNA is TGTGCCAGCAGCCGCGGGACATTAATCTACAATGAGCAGTTCTTC. The gene calls are TRBV7-9 and TRBJ2-1; D tentatively fits TRBD1 or TRBD2 (6 bases each). This CDR3 spans 15 amino acids. Trimming pared 5 bases from V and 3 bases from J, leaving 14 bases between. Germline assignment: CDR1 SEHNR and CDR2 FQNEAQ (reference sequence).

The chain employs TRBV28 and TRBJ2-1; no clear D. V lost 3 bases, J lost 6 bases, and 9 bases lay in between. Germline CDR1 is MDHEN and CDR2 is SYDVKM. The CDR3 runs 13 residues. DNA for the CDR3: TGTGCCAGCAGTTTGAGTCTCCCCAATGAGCAGTTCTTC. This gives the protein CASSLSLPNEQFF. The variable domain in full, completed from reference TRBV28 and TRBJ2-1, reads DVKVTQSSRYLVKRTGEKVFLECVQDMDHENMFWYRQDPGLGLRLIYFSYDVKMKEKGDIPEGYSVSREKKERFSLILESASTNQTSMYLCASSLSLPNEQFFGPGTRLTVL.

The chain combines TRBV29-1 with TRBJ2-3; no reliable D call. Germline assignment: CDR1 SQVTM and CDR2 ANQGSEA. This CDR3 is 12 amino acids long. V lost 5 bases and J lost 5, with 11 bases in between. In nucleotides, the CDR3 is TGCAGCGTTAGTGTACGACAAGATACGCAGTATTTT. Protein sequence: CSVSVRQDTQYF.

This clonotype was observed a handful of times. CDR3 sequence: CASSPAGADTQYF. The CDR3, as DNA: TGTGCCAGCAGCCCCGCCGGGGCAGATACGCAGTATTTT. V is TRBV7-3 and J is TRBJ2-3; possible D gene TRBD2, 5 bases. V was pared by 5 bases and J by 4 bases, with 10 bases between. Germline V gene data show CDR1 as SGHTA and CDR2 as FQGTGA. This CDR3 is 13 amino acids long.

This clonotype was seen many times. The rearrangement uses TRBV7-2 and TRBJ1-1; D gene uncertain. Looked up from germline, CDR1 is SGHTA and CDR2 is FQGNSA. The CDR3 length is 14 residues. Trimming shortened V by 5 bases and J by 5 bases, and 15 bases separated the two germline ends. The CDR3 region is CASSPHQRATEAFF. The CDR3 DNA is TGTGCCAGCAGCCCCCACCAGCGTGCAACTGAAGCTTTCTTT.

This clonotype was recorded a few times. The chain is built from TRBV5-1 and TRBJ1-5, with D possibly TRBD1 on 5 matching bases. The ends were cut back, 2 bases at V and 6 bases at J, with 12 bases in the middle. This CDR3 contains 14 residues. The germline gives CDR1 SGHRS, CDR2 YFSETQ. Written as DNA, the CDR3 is TGCGCCAGCAGCTTTGCGGAGGGGACTCAGCCCCAGCATTTT. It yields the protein CASSFAEGTQPQHF.

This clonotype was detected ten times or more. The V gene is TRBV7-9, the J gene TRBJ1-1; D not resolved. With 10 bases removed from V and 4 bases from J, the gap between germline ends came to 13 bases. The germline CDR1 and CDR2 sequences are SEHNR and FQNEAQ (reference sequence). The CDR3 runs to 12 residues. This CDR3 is CATTAWITEAFF. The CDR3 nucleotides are TGTGCCACCACGGCGTGGATCACTGAAGCTTTCTTT.

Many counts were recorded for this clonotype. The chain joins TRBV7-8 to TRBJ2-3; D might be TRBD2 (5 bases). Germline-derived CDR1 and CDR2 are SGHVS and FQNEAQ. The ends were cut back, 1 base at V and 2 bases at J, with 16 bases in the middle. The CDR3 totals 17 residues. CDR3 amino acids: CASSLVLDFLNTDTQYF. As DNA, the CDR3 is TGTGCCAGCAGCTTAGTATTGGACTTTCTTAACACAGATACGCAGTATTTT.

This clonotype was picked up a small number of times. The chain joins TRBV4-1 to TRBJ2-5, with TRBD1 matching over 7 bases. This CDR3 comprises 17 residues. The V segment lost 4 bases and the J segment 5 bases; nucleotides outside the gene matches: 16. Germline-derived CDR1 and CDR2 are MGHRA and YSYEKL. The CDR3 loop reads CASSLRLGQATWETQYF. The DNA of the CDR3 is TGCGCCAGCAGCCTGAGATTAGGACAGGCGACTTGGGAGACCCAGTACTTC.

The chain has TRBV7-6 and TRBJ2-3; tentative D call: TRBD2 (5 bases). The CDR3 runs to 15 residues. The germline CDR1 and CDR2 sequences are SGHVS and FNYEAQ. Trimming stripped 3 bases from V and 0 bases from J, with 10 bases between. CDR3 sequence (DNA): TGTGCCAGCAGCTTTTACACGGGGAGCACAGATACGCAGTATTTT. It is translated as CASSFYTGSTDTQYF. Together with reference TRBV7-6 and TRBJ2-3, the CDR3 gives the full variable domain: GAGVSQSPRYKVTKRGQDVALRCDPISGHVSLYWYRQALGQGPEFLTYFNYEAQQDKSGLPNDRFSAERPEGSISTLTIQRTEQRDSAMYRCASSFYTGSTDTQYFGPGTRLTVL.

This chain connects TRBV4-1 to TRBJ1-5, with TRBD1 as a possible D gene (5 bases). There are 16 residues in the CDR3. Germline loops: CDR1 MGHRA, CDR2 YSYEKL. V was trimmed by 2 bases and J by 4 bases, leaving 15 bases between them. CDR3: CASSQWWRGANQPQHF. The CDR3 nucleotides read TGCGCCAGCAGCCAATGGTGGCGGGGCGCAAATCAGCCCCAGCATTTT.

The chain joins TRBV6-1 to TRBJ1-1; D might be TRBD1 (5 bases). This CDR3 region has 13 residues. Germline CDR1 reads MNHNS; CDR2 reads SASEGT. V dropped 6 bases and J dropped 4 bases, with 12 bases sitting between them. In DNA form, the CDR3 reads TGTGCCAGCAGACTGGGGCGAGCCACTGAAGCTTTCTTT. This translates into CASRLGRATEAFF.

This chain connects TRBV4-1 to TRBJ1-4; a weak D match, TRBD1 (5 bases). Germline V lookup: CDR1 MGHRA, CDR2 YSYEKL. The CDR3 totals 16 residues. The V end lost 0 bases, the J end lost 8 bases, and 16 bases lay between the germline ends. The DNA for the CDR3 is TGCGCCAGCAGCCAAGAGTACCACACTAAGGGGGAAAAACTGTTTTTT. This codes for CASSQEYHTKGEKLFF.

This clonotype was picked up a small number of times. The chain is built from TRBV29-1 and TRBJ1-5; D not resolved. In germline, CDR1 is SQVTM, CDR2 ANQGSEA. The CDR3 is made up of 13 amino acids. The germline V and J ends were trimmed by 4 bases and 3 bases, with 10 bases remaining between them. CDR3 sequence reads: CSVATDYNQPQHF. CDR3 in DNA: TGCAGCGTTGCTACAGACTACAATCAGCCCCAGCATTTT.

CDR3 residues: CSLRTSGTDTQYF. The CDR3 DNA is TGCAGCCTCCGGACTAGCGGCACAGATACGCAGTATTTT. The chain carries TRBV20-1 and TRBJ2-3; 9 bases agree with TRBD2. Germline assignment: CDR1 DFQATT and CDR2 SNEGSKA (reference sequence). CDR3 length: 13 residues.

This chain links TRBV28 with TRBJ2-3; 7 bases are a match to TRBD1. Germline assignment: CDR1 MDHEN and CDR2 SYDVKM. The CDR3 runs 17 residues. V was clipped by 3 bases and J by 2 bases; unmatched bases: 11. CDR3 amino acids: CASSFPGQALNTDTQYF. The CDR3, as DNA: TGTGCCAGCAGTTTTCCCGGACAGGCCCTAAACACAGATACGCAGTATTTT.

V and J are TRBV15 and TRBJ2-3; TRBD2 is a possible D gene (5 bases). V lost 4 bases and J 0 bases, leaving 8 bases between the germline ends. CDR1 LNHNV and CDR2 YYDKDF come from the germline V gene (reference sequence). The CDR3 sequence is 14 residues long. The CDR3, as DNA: TGTGCCACCAGCACCGGACTGAGCACAGATACGCAGTATTTT. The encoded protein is CATSTGLSTDTQYF.

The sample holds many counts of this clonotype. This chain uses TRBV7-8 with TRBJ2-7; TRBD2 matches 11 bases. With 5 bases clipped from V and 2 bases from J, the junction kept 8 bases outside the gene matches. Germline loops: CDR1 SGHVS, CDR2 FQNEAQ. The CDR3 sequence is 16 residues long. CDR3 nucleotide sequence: TGTGCCAGCAGCCCTTTGGTAGCGGGAGGGACCTACGAGCAGTACTTC. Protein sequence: CASSPLVAGGTYEQYF. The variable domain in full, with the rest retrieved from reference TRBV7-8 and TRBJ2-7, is GAGVSQSPRYKVAKRGQDVALRCDPISGHVSLFWYQQALGQGPEFLTYFQNEAQLDKSGLPSDRFFAERPEGSVSTLKIQRTQQEDSAVYLCASSPLVAGGTYEQYFGPGTRLTVT.